The 25 T cell receptor beta chains listed next were all sequenced from one sample in a study of T cells expressing NK-cell markers. TCRdb reprocessed the 5' RACE reads, with one entry per CDR3 protein and no DNA. This sample contains 500,000 to 700,000 distinct CDR3 sequences. Sequencing input: blood T cells: a sorted CD56 or NKG2C T cell subset, CD4+ or CD8+ T cells, or bulk PBMC T cells (not recorded which). These receptors all stem from a man between 18 and 35 years old in good health.

This chain connects TRBV27 to TRBJ2-1; checking the TCRdb D call of TRBD2 is not possible without DNA. The CDR3 length is 19 residues. CDR1 is MNHEY and CDR2 is SMNVEV in the germline V gene (reference sequence). The CDR3 reads CASSTWGPFGRSSYNEQFF.

CDR3 sequence: CASSFAVNTIYF. V and J are TRBV12-3 or TRBV12-4 and TRBJ1-3. The CDR3 sequence is 12 residues long.

The chain has TRBV5-1 and TRBJ2-1; TCRdb outputs TRBD1, but without DNA this stays unchecked. CDR1 and CDR2 from the germline V gene are SGHRS and YFSETQ. The CDR3 totals 14 residues. CDR3 region: CASSSRTGNNEQFF.

V is TRBV3-1 and J is TRBJ2-7. The CDR3 has 12 residues. Germline loops: CDR1 LGHDT, CDR2 YNNKEL (reference sequence). This chain's CDR3 is CASSQSTYEQYF.

The J gene is TRBJ2-5, the V gene TRBV28; the D call of TRBD1 rests on TCRdb alone, since no DNA is present to check it. Germline CDR1 and CDR2: MDHEN and SYDVKM. This CDR3 is built from 17 residues. CDR3 sequence: CASSLPDRGIGQETQYF.

This chain links TRBV25-1 with TRBJ2-5; the D call from TCRdb, TRBD2, cannot be confirmed without DNA. CDR3 length equals 18 residues. The germline gives CDR1 MGHDK, CDR2 SYGVNS. CDR3 amino acids: CASSVLRRDRYSLETQYF.

The chain uses TRBV7-2 and TRBJ1-6. The germline V gene encodes CDR1 SGHTA and CDR2 FQGNSA. There are 14 residues in the CDR3. The CDR3 reads CASSQTQRNSPLHF.

The chain combines TRBV25-1 with TRBJ2-1; TCRdb indicates TRBD1, and absent DNA this call remains unverified. CDR3 size: 14 residues. CDR1 and CDR2 (germline): MGHDK, SYGVNS. The CDR3 region is CASSARQGADEQFF.

The chain combines TRBV7-6 with TRBJ1-1; without DNA, the TCRdb call of TRBD1 cannot be checked. This CDR3 spans 12 amino acids. Germline V gene lookup returns CDR1 SGHVS and CDR2 FNYEAQ. CDR3 sequence reads: CASSPGGLEAFF.

The chain recombines TRBV20-1 with TRBJ2-3; the D call from TCRdb, TRBD2, cannot be confirmed without DNA. CDR3 length: 16 amino acids. Germline lookup yields CDR1 DFQATT and CDR2 SNEGSKA (reference sequence). The CDR3 region is CSARGPGQLGGDTQYF.

V usage is TRBV3-1 and J usage is TRBJ2-3; as DNA is missing, the TRBD2 call by TCRdb cannot be tested. This CDR3 contains 14 residues. CDR1 and CDR2 (germline): LGHDT, YNNKEL (reference sequence). CDR3 region: CASSSQAGADTQYF.

V gene TRBV2 combines with J gene TRBJ2-5; TCRdb gives TRBD2 as the D gene, but with no DNA this cannot be confirmed. This CDR3 comprises 14 residues. CDR1 is SNHLY, CDR2 FYNNEI, per germline. CDR3 protein: CASRGSSAPETQYF. Filled out from reference TRBV2 and TRBJ2-5, the complete variable domain reads EPEVTQTPSHQVTQMGQEVILRCVPISNHLYFYWYRQILGQKVEFLVSFYNNEISEKSEIFDDQFSVERPDGSNFTLKIRSTKLEDSAMYFCASRGSSAPETQYFGPGTRLLVL.

The V and J genes are TRBV29-1 and TRBJ1-1. The CDR3 spans 14 residues. In germline, CDR1 is SQVTM, CDR2 ANQGSEA. The CDR3 loop is CSVGGTVVVTEAFF.

The J gene is TRBJ2-1, the V gene TRBV15; TCRdb calls TRBD2, which cannot be checked without DNA. CDR1 is LNHNV, CDR2 YYDKDF, per germline (reference sequence). The length of the CDR3 is 13 residues. CDR3 protein: CATSSGGGREQFF.

V is TRBV6-5 and J is TRBJ1-2; lacking DNA, the TRBD1 call made by TCRdb goes unchecked. This CDR3 spans 16 amino acids. The germline gives CDR1 MNHEY, CDR2 SVGAGI. CDR3 protein: CASSYSLVLGDYGYTF.

This chain links TRBV5-1 with TRBJ2-1. This CDR3 has 15 amino acids. The germline CDR1 and CDR2 sequences are SGHRS and YFSETQ. The CDR3 sequence: CASSLAGQAGRIEFF.

The rearrangement links TRBV25-1 to TRBJ2-2. This CDR3 has 14 residues. CDR1 is MGHDK and CDR2 is SYGVNS in the germline V gene. This CDR3 reads CASSSQINTGELFF.

This rearrangement joins TRBV29-1 to TRBJ1-1. The CDR3 is 13 residues long. Germline-derived CDR1 and CDR2 are SQVTM and ANQGSEA. CDR3 protein: CSVEGRVHTEAFF.

The rearrangement uses TRBV7-9 and TRBJ2-5; TCRdb's D call, TRBD1, is unchecked because there is no DNA. The CDR3 sequence is 16 residues long. Germline assignment: CDR1 SEHNR and CDR2 FQNEAQ (reference sequence). CDR3 loop: CASSFPHTGGGETQYF.

The chain recombines TRBV7-3 with TRBJ2-7; without DNA, the TCRdb call of TRBD2 cannot be checked. The CDR3 loop spans 16 amino acids. The V gene's germline CDR1 is SGHTA and CDR2 FQGTGA. The CDR3 sequence: CASSSAPGLAVYEQYF. The whole variable domain, filled in from reference TRBV7-3 and TRBJ2-7, reads GAGVSQTPSNKVTEKGKYVELRCDPISGHTALYWYRQSLGQGPEFLIYFQGTGAADDSGLPNDRFFAVRPEGSVSTLKIQRTERGDSAVYLCASSSAPGLAVYEQYFGPGTRLTVT.

The chain combines TRBV12-3 or TRBV12-4 with TRBJ2-1. The CDR3 is made up of 13 amino acids. CDR3 region: CASTIGSLTEQFF.

V gene TRBV28 combines with J gene TRBJ2-3; TCRdb gives TRBD1 as the D gene, but with no DNA this cannot be confirmed. CDR3 size: 14 residues. Germline V CDR1 and CDR2: MDHEN, SYDVKM. CDR3 loop: CASSLTRDTHTQYF.

The rearrangement links TRBV5-1 to TRBJ2-1; the D call from TCRdb, TRBD2, cannot be confirmed without DNA. In germline, CDR1 is SGHRS, CDR2 YFSETQ. The CDR3 length is 13 residues. The CDR3 region is CASSSSGRNEQFF. The whole variable domain, filled in from reference TRBV5-1 and TRBJ2-1, reads KAGVTQTPRYLIKTRGQQVTLSCSPISGHRSVSWYQQTPGQGLQFLFEYFSETQRNKGNFPGRFSGRQFSNSRSEMNVSTLELGDSALYLCASSSSGRNEQFFGPGTRLTVL.

The chain uses TRBV29-1 and TRBJ2-3. CDR3 length equals 15 residues. The V gene's germline CDR1 is SQVTM and CDR2 ANQGSEA. CDR3 loop: CSVEGFTDPTDTQYF.

The genes are TRBV14 and TRBJ2-1; TCRdb picks TRBD2, but there is no DNA to check that call. There are 18 residues in the CDR3. Germline V gene lookup returns CDR1 SGHDN and CDR2 FVKESK. The CDR3 reads CASSLNAGTSGVYNEQFF.